This TCR beta chain was sequenced during a study of blood T cell repertoires in COVID-19. The overall study: Acute and convalescent COVID-19 specimens originated in the United States, Italy and Spain. Nucleic acid was either cDNA or gDNA, and it came from T cells, B-cell-depleted T cells, or PBMCs.

V lost 0 bases, J lost 5 bases, and 9 bases stayed unmatched. This CDR3 contains 16 residues. CDR1 and CDR2 from the germline V gene are LGHNA and YNFKEQ. There are a few counts of this clone. Original methodology: Estimates of nucleated cell counts were drawn from the amplification of reference gene primers. The method was immunoSEQ multiplex PCR; TCRdb's version includes in-frame clones alone and lacks a portion of them. V and J calls and clone size are as listed in that table; D and trimming were resolved from the DNA. The table shows roughly 83,000 clones, with about 88% occurring only once. Material for sequencing was peripheral blood. The chain employs TRBV4-2 and TRBJ2-5; 7 positions match TRBD2. This receptor was obtained from a man older than 75 with active or convalescent COVID-19. CDR3 in amino acids: CASSQDHWGGVETQYF. The CDR3 nucleotides read TGTGCCAGCAGCCAAGATCATTGGGGGGGGGTCGAGACCCAGTACTTC.